This passage covers 14 T cell receptor beta chains from one sample sequenced in a study of blood T cell repertoires in COVID-19. Clones were read by immunoSEQ multiplex PCR, and TCRdb kept only the in-frame ones, dropping some. Here the sample spans 100,000 to 150,000 clones, approximately 80% being singletons. The sample comprised peripheral blood. These receptors came from a woman aged 55-69 years with acute or convalescent COVID-19.

CDR3 region: CASSLTDSNQPQHF. DNA of the CDR3: TGTGCCAGCAGCCTGACAGATAGCAATCAGCCCCAGCATTTT. This chain links TRBV7-9 with TRBJ1-5, with a weak D call TRBD1 (5 bases). Germline values: CDR1 SEHNR, CDR2 FQNEAQ (reference sequence). The CDR3 runs to 14 residues. V lost 5 bases, J lost 0 bases, and 8 bases lay in between. The full variable domain, with the rest looked up from reference TRBV7-9 and TRBJ1-5, is DTGVSQNPRHKITKRGQNVTFRCDPISEHNRLYWYRQTLGQGPEFLTYFQNEAQLEKSRLLSDRFSAERPKGSFSTLEIQRTEQGDSAMYLCASSLTDSNQPQHFGDGTRLSIL.

The chain employs TRBV18 and TRBJ1-3, with D unclear. The CDR3 sequence is 16 residues long. The germline V gene has CDR1 KGHSH and CDR2 LQKENI. Trimming took off 3 bases at V and 0 bases at J, with 12 bases between the two ends. The CDR3 is CASSPSGTSSGNTIYF. The DNA of the CDR3 is TGTGCCAGCTCACCTTCAGGCACGAGCTCTGGAAACACCATATATTTT.

This chain connects TRBV12-3 or TRBV12-4 to TRBJ2-1; possibly TRBD1 for D (5 bases). V dropped 6 bases and J dropped 7 bases, with 13 bases sitting between them. CDR3 length equals 13 residues. The CDR3 DNA follows: TGTGCCAGCAGCAGAAACAGGTGGAATGAGCAGTTCTTC. The encoded protein is CASSRNRWNEQFF.

In its sample, this clone was seen many times. The chain couples TRBV12-3 or TRBV12-4 to TRBJ2-2; D uncertain. Deletions cut 4 bases from V and 7 bases from J, with 10 bases between. The CDR3 is made up of 13 amino acids. The CDR3 reads CASSSSVSGELFF. Written as DNA, the CDR3 is TGTGCCAGCAGTTCGTCGGTGAGCGGGGAGCTGTTTTTT.

The chain carries TRBV15 and TRBJ2-1; TRBD2 matches 7 bases. Germline trimming cut 5 bases from V and 0 bases from J; bases unmatched to any gene: 4. The germline gives CDR1 LNHNV, CDR2 YYDKDF (reference sequence). The CDR3 sequence is 15 residues long. CDR3 residues: CATSPSGGSYNEQFF. The CDR3 DNA sequence: TGTGCCACCAGCCCCTCGGGGGGCTCCTACAATGAGCAGTTCTTC.

The chain recombines TRBV3-1 (or the pseudogene TRBV3-2) with TRBJ2-5; D call uncertain. The V end was cut by 0 bases, the J end by 2 bases, with 10 bases between. Germline V lookup: CDR1 LGHDT, CDR2 YNNKEL (reference sequence). The CDR3 extends over 15 amino acids. CDR3 nucleotides: TGTGCCAGCAGCCAAGATGAGCTGCAACAAGAGACCCAGTACTTC. It codes for CASSQDELQQETQYF.

The chain recombines TRBV19 with TRBJ2-2; TRBD2 might be the D (6 bases). Trimming took off 3 bases at V and 5 bases at J, with 7 bases between the two ends. This CDR3 spans 13 amino acids. Germline lookup yields CDR1 LNHDA and CDR2 SQIVND (reference sequence). The CDR3 DNA reads TGTGCCAGTAGTATGGGGAGGACCGGGGAGCTGTTTTTT. Its protein product is CASSMGRTGELFF.

J is TRBJ1-1 and V is TRBV6-5; D possibly corresponds to TRBD1 (5 bases). CDR1 is MNHEY, CDR2 SVGAGI, per germline. The CDR3 loop spans 14 amino acids. Trimming took 4 bases from V and 1 from J, leaving 10 bases between them. CDR3 nucleotide sequence: TGTGCCAGCAGTTCGACAGACTCGAACACTGAAGCTTTCTTT. Translating gives CASSSTDSNTEAFF.

This CDR3 reads CASSSHTANTEAFF. The CDR3 region has the DNA TGTGCCAGCAGCTCTCATACAGCGAACACTGAAGCTTTCTTT. The V and J genes are TRBV5-5 and TRBJ1-1; D gene uncertain. Trimming removed 3 bases from V and 1 base from J, with 10 bases in between. Germline loops: CDR1 SGHKS, CDR2 YYEKEE (reference sequence). The CDR3 is 14 amino acids.

The CDR3 reads CASSFGTGEQPQHF. As DNA, the CDR3 is TGTGCCAGCAGCTTCGGGACAGGGGAGCAGCCCCAGCATTTT. The V call is TRBV11-2, the J call TRBJ1-5; 10 bases line up with TRBD1. CDR3 size: 14 residues. V lost 3 bases and J lost 7; bases outside the gene matches: 3. Germline V lookup: CDR1 SGHAT, CDR2 FQNNGV.

The J gene is TRBJ1-1, the V gene TRBV12-3 or TRBV12-4; TRBD1 agrees at 7 bases. V was pared by 6 bases and J by 2 bases, with 3 bases of the junction left unmatched. The CDR3 is 13 residues long. The DNA of the CDR3 is TGTGCCAGCAGGACAGGGACTAACACTGAAGCTTTCTTT. Translating gives CASRTGTNTEAFF.

The rearrangement links TRBV2 to TRBJ1-1, with TRBD1 matching over 9 bases. J lost 4 bases, V lost 7 bases, and 4 bases had no gene match. CDR1 and CDR2 from the germline V gene are SNHLY and FYNNEI. This CDR3 contains 13 residues. The CDR3 sequence is CASNLQGATEAFF. The CDR3 DNA is TGTGCCAGCAACCTACAGGGGGCCACTGAAGCTTTCTTT.

This chain uses TRBV7-6 with TRBJ2-7, with TRBD1 matching 7 bases. V gave up 1 base and J gave up 1 base; unmatched junction bases: 19. The CDR3 covers 20 residues. The germline V gene has CDR1 SGHVS and CDR2 FNYEAQ. CDR3 DNA: TGTGCCAGCAGCTTAGTTCCCGTATCCCCCGGACAGGAAAAATCCTACGAGCAGTACTTC. Its translation: CASSLVPVSPGQEKSYEQYF. Full variable domain (missing parts from reference TRBV7-6 and TRBJ2-7): GAGVSQSPRYKVTKRGQDVALRCDPISGHVSLYWYRQALGQGPEFLTYFNYEAQQDKSGLPNDRFSAERPEGSISTLTIQRTEQRDSAMYRCASSLVPVSPGQEKSYEQYFGPGTRLTVT.

V and J are TRBV5-6 and TRBJ2-2; a weak D match, TRBD1 (6 bases). This CDR3 has 16 amino acids. Germline loops: CDR1 SGHDT, CDR2 YYEEEE. Trimming took off 3 bases at V and 0 bases at J, with 12 bases between the two ends. CDR3 in amino acids: CASSSGQFANTGELFF. In nucleotides, the CDR3 is TGTGCCAGCAGCTCTGGACAGTTCGCGAACACCGGGGAGCTGTTTTTT.